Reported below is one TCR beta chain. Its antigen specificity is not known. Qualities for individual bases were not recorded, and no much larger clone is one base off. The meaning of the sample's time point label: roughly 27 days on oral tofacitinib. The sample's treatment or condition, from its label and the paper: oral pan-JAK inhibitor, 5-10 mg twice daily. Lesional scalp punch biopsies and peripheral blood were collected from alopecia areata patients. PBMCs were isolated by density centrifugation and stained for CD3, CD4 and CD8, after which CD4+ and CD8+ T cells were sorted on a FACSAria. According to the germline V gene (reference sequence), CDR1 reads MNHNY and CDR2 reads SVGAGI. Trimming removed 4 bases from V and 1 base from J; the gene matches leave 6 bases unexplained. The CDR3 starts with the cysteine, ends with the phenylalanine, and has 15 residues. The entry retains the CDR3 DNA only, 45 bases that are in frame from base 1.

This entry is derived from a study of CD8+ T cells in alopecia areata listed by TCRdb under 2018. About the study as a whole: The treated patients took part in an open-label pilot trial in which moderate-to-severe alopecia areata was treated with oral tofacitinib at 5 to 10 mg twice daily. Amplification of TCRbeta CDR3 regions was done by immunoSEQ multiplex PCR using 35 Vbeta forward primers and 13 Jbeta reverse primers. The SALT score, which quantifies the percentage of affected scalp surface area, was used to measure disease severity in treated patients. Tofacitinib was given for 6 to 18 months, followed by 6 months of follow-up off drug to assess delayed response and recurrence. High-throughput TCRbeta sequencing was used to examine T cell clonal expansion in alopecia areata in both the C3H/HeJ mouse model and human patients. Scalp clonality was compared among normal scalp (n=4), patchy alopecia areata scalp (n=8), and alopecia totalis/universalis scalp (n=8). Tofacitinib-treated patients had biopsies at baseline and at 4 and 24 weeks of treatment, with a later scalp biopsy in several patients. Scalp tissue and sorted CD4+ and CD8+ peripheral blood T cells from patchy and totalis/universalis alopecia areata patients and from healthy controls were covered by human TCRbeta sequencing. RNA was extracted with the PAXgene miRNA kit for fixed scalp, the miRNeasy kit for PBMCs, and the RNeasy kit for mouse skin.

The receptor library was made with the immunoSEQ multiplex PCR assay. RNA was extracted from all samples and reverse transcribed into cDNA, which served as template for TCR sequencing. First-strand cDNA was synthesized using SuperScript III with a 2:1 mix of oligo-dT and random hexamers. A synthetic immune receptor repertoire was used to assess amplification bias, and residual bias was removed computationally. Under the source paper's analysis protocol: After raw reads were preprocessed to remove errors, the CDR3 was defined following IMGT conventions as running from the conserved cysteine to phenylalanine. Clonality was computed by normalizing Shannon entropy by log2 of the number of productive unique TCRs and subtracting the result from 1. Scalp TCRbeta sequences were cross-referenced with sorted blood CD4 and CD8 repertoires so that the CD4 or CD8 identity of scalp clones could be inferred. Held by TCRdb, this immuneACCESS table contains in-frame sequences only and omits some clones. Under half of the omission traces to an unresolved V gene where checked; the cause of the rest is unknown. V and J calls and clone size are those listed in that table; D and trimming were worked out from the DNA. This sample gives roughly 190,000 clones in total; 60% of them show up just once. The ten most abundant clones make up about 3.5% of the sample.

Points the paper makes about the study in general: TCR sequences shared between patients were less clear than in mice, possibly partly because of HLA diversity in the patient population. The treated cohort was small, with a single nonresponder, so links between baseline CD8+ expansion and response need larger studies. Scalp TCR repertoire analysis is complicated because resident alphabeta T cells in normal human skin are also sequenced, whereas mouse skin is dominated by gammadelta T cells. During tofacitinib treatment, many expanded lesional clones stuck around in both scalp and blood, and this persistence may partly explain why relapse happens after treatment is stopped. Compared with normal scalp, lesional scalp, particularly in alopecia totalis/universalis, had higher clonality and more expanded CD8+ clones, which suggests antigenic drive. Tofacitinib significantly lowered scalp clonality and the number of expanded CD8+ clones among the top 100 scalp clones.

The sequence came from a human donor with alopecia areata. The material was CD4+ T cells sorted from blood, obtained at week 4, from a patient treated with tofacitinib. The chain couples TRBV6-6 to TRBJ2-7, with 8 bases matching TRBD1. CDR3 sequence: CASSSGTGGSYEQYF. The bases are TGTGCCAGCAGTTCCGGGACAGGAGGTTCCTACGAGCAGTACTTC.